This passage covers 23 T cell receptor beta chains from one sample sequenced in a study of OX40 agonist ivuxolimab in advanced cancers. Assay used: immunoSEQ multiplex PCR; TCRdb lists only in-frame clones, some missing. The sample contains tens of thousands of clones, 75% to 85% of which appear only once. Sequencing was performed on CD4+ or CD8+ T cells sorted from blood, taken in a trial of the OX40 agonist ivuxolimab. The receptor source for this set is an adult with an advanced solid tumor such as melanoma, head and neck, liver or kidney cancer.

The chain couples TRBV5-5 to TRBJ2-7; D gene ambiguous. CDR3 length: 14 residues. Trimming cost V 2 bases and J 0 bases, with 9 bases left between them. CDR1 SGHKS and CDR2 YYEKEE come from the germline V gene (reference sequence). The CDR3 loop reads CASSFTAGSYEQYF. The CDR3 nucleotides read TGTGCCAGCAGCTTCACGGCCGGCTCCTACGAGCAGTACTTC.

This clone was seen more than once but under ten times. A junction end diverges from the germline sequence, so it may reflect a read error. The chain recombines TRBV7-7 with TRBJ1-1; D gene ambiguous. This CDR3 spans 13 amino acids. The germline CDR1 and CDR2 sequences are SSHAT and FNYEAQ (reference sequence). The CDR3: CASSLSENTEAFF. CDR3 coding DNA: TGTGCTAGCAGCTTATCAGAGAACACTGAAGCTTTCTTT.

The V and J genes are TRBV6-5 and TRBJ2-2; D may correspond to TRBD1 or TRBD2 (5 bases each). V lost 5 bases to trimming and J lost 1 base, with 11 bases between them. The CDR3 extends over 15 amino acids. Germline CDR1 and CDR2: MNHEY and SVGAGI. CDR3 amino acids: CASSPGTLNTGELFF. The CDR3 nucleotides are TGTGCCAGCAGTCCAGGGACCCTGAACACCGGGGAGCTGTTTTTT.

This chain joins TRBV6-1 and TRBJ1-4; 7 bases line up with TRBD1. The germline CDR1 and CDR2 sequences are MNHNS and SASEGT. This CDR3 spans 14 amino acids. V gave up 6 bases and J gave up 7 bases; unmatched junction bases: 8. The CDR3 bases are TGTGCCAGCAGGGAGAGAGGGGGCGGTGAAAAACTGTTTTTT. It is translated as CASRERGGGEKLFF.

This clone has just a few counts. Here the CDR3 reads CASSQEFGRGLSAFF. CDR3 nucleotide sequence: TGCGCCAGCAGCCAAGAGTTCGGCAGGGGGCTTTCGGCTTTCTTT. This chain uses TRBV4-3 with TRBJ1-1; the match to TRBD1 covers 8 bases. The ends lost 0 bases at V and 11 bases at J; junction bases unmatched: 11. Per the germline V gene, CDR1 is LGHNA and CDR2 is YSLEER. CDR3 size: 15 residues.

The rearrangement links TRBV18 to TRBJ2-7; 7 bases are shared with TRBD2. This CDR3 is 13 amino acids long. Trimming took 4 bases from V and 2 from J; bases not matched to a gene: 2. Germline V gives CDR1 KGHSH, CDR2 LQKENI. CDR3 sequence (DNA): TGTGCCAGCTCACTCGGACTAGCCTACGAGCAGTACTTC. Translated: CASSLGLAYEQYF.

The V gene is TRBV10-2, the J gene TRBJ1-1, with TRBD1 identical over 8 bases. The V and J ends lost 2 bases and 7 bases, in that order; junction bases with no gene match: 6. Looked up from germline, CDR1 is WSHSY and CDR2 is SAAADI. This CDR3 contains 14 residues. CDR3 DNA: TGCGCCAGCAGTGAGGCCAGGGGGCGAAGTGAAGCTTTCTTT. Amino acid sequence: CASSEARGRSEAFF.

The chain combines TRBV19 with TRBJ2-7; 8 nucleotides align to TRBD2. In germline, CDR1 is LNHDA, CDR2 SQIVND (reference sequence). The V gene end was trimmed by 0 bases and the J gene end by 7 bases; junction bases not matched to a gene: 14. The CDR3 extends over 17 amino acids. CDR3 in DNA: TGTGCCAGTAGTATAGAGTCGGCGGGGGGACCCAGTGGAGAGCAGTACTTC. This gives the protein CASSIESAGGPSGEQYF. Using reference TRBV19 and TRBJ2-7 for the parts outside the CDR3, the full variable domain is DGGITQSPKYLFRKEGQNVTLSCEQNLNHDAMYWYRQDPGQGLRLIYYSQIVNDFQKGDIAEGYSVSREKKESFPLTVTSAQKNPTAFYLCASSIESAGGPSGEQYFGPGTRLTVT.

This sequence joins TRBV7-2 and TRBJ1-1; D might be TRBD1 (6 bases). Germline CDR1 is SGHTA and CDR2 is FQGNSA. The V end was cut by 5 bases, the J end by 10 bases, with 14 bases between. The CDR3 sequence is 12 residues long. CDR3 sequence reads: CASSPSQGTAFF. DNA of the CDR3: TGTGCCAGCAGCCCCTCCCAGGGGACAGCTTTCTTT.

J is TRBJ2-3 and V is TRBV29-1, with 9 positions matching TRBD2. Trimming cost V 2 bases and J 14 bases; bases outside gene matches: 11. CDR1 and CDR2 from the germline V gene are SQVTM and ANQGSEA. CDR3 length equals 13 residues. CDR3 DNA: TGCAGCGTTGAAAGAGGCGGGGGGGCCTCTACGTATTTT. Translating it yields CSVERGGGASTYF.

The V and J genes are TRBV29-1 and TRBJ2-1; D remains unclear. The V end was cut by 6 bases, the J end by 0 bases, with 15 bases between. CDR1 is SQVTM and CDR2 is ANQGSEA in the germline V gene. The CDR3 spans 15 residues. The CDR3 DNA sequence: TGCAGCGTCTCCATCGGAGCGAGCTCCTACAATGAGCAGTTCTTC. Protein: CSVSIGASSYNEQFF.

The V call is TRBV19, the J call TRBJ2-7, with unresolved D. V gave up 0 bases and J gave up 3 bases, with 12 bases separating them. The CDR3 is 15 amino acids. The germline V gene encodes CDR1 LNHDA and CDR2 SQIVND (reference sequence). CDR3 DNA sequence: TGTGCCAGTAGTATAGATCGGTGGCGTCACTACGAGCAGTACTTC. Protein: CASSIDRWRHYEQYF.

J is TRBJ2-5 and V is TRBV4-1; 8 bases map to TRBD2. Trimming cost V 0 bases and J 4 bases; bases outside gene matches: 7. Germline V CDR1 and CDR2: MGHRA, YSYEKL. CDR3 length equals 16 residues. Here the CDR3 reads CASSQDRTAGGETQYF. In DNA form, the CDR3 reads TGCGCCAGCAGCCAAGATCGGACGGCGGGAGGAGAGACCCAGTACTTC.

This chain uses TRBV19 with TRBJ2-5; TRBD1 might be the D (6 bases). With 3 bases removed from V and 11 bases from J, the gap between germline ends came to 13 bases. The CDR3 is 12 amino acids. Germline V gene data show CDR1 as LNHDA and CDR2 as SQIVND (reference sequence). CDR3 DNA sequence: TGTGCCAGTAGTATCAGGGACACTGAGCAGTACTTC. Residues: CASSIRDTEQYF.

This chain joins TRBV21-1 and TRBJ1-2. TRBV21-1 counts as a pseudogene. The CDR3 is 14 residues long. Here the CDR3 DNA reads TGTGCCAGCAGCAAACCCGTGATCTTTACTGGCTACACCTTC. This codes for CASSKPVIFTGYTF.

This chain links TRBV6-5 with TRBJ1-5, with unresolved D. Per the germline V gene, CDR1 is MNHEY and CDR2 is SVGAGI. V was clipped by 4 bases and J by 0 bases, with 10 bases between them. This CDR3 has 15 residues. The CDR3 DNA sequence: TGTGCCAGCAGTTCATGGCAGAATAGCAATCAGCCCCAGCATTTT. Translation gives CASSSWQNSNQPQHF.

This chain links TRBV18 with TRBJ2-2; TRBD2 is a possible D gene (6 bases). The CDR3 runs to 16 residues. Looked up from germline, CDR1 is KGHSH and CDR2 is LQKENI. V lost 1 base to trimming and J lost 0 bases, with 9 bases between them. CDR3: CASSPLRRANTGELFF. CDR3 DNA sequence: TGTGCCAGCTCACCACTGAGGAGGGCGAACACCGGGGAGCTGTTTTTT.

V gene TRBV6-5 combines with J gene TRBJ1-4; D uncertain. The CDR3 consists of 15 residues. Trimming shortened V by 6 bases and J by 2 bases, and 13 bases separated the two germline ends. CDR1 is MNHEY, CDR2 SVGAGI, per germline. Here the CDR3 reads CASSLSLRTNEKLFF. In nucleotides, the CDR3 is TGTGCCAGCAGCCTCTCCCTGCGGACTAATGAAAAACTGTTTTTT.

The chain is built from TRBV7-2 and TRBJ2-3; TRBD2 might be the D (5 bases). Germline CDR1 reads SGHTA; CDR2 reads FQGNSA. V dropped 5 bases and J dropped 2 bases, with 14 bases sitting between them. The CDR3 covers 15 residues. CDR3 nucleotides: TGTGCCAGCAGCCCAATCGGGATTTACACAGATACGCAGTATTTT. This translates into CASSPIGIYTDTQYF.

The rearrangement joins TRBV27 to TRBJ1-1, with TRBD1 identical over 7 bases. From germline, CDR1 is MNHEY and CDR2 SMNVEV (reference sequence). V lost 2 bases to trimming and J lost 7 bases; unmatched junction nucleotides: 10. The CDR3 contains 15 residues. CDR3 DNA: TGTGCCAGCAGTTTAATTGGTACAGGGGTAGGTGAAGCTTTCTTT. The encoded protein is CASSLIGTGVGEAFF.

Only one count was recorded for this clone. V and J are TRBV27 and TRBJ2-3; maybe TRBD2 (6 bases). Germline V CDR1 and CDR2: MNHEY, SMNVEV (reference sequence). Trimming removed 3 bases from V and 4 bases from J, with 17 bases in between. The CDR3 consists of 16 residues. Written as DNA, the CDR3 is TGTGCCAGCAGTTTTGGGAGGAGTCGATCCGCAGATACGCAGTATTTT. This encodes CASSFGRSRSADTQYF.

The genes are TRBV5-4 and TRBJ2-1; the D is unclear. From germline, CDR1 is SGHNT and CDR2 YYREEE (reference sequence). This CDR3 spans 13 amino acids. V dropped 0 bases and J dropped 7 bases, with 8 bases sitting between them. CDR3 amino acids: CASSLGVGNEQFF. CDR3 nucleotides: TGTGCCAGCAGCTTGGGGGTTGGGAATGAGCAGTTCTTC. Supplemented by reference TRBV5-4 and TRBJ2-1, the full variable domain reads ETGVTQSPTHLIKTRGQQVTLRCSSQSGHNTVSWYQQALGQGPQFIFQYYREEENGRGNFPPRFSGLQFPNYSSELNVNALELDDSALYLCASSLGVGNEQFFGPGTRLTVL.

The chain recombines TRBV11-2 with TRBJ2-1; tentative D call: TRBD2 (6 bases). This CDR3 has 15 residues. Trimming pared 3 bases from V and 4 bases from J, leaving 13 bases between. Germline V CDR1 and CDR2: SGHAT, FQNNGV. Here the CDR3 reads CASSLEGTRYNEQFF. CDR3 bases: TGTGCCAGCAGCTTGGAGGGAACCAGATACAATGAGCAGTTCTTC.